The rows below give T cell receptor beta chains drawn from one sample of a study of blood T cell repertoires in COVID-19. TCRdb keeps only in-frame clones here, not all; method: immunoSEQ multiplex PCR. The sample includes roughly 180,000 clones, over 70% of them seen just once. Sequencing was carried out using PBMCs or T cells enriched from blood (not recorded which). Receptors originate from a man aged 50 to 60 who had recovered from COVID-19. Both conserved end residues are part of each CDR3. D genes are given only for firm matches. Size tells how often a clone was seen (once, few, many) or the class of an expanded clone, and some rows leave it out.

clone size	D gene	V gene	J gene	CDR3 DNA	CDR3 protein
.	.	TRBV3-1/TRBV3-2	TRBJ1-2	TGTGCCAGCAGCCAACAGGGAGGTTATGGCTACACCTTC	CASSQQGGYGYTF
.	TRBD2	TRBV28	TRBJ2-7	TGTGCCAGCAGTTTATTGGCTAGCGGGGCCTACGAGCAGTACTTC	CASSLLASGAYEQYF
.	TRBD1	TRBV10-2	TRBJ1-6	TGCGCCAGCAGTGAGAACCCCCAGGGGGCATATAATTCACCCCTCCACTTT	CASSENPQGAYNSPLHF
.	TRBD1	TRBV7-9	TRBJ2-7	TGTGCCAGCAGCCATACTCCGGGACAGGGAACCTACGAGCAGTACTTC	CASSHTPGQGTYEQYF
.	.	TRBV28	TRBJ2-5	TGTGCCAGCAGTTCGTATGAGACCCAGTACTTC	CASSSYETQYF
once	TRBD1	TRBV18	TRBJ1-4	TGTGCCAGCTCACCGACAGGGGGCAGTGAAAAACTGTTTTTT	CASSPTGGSEKLFF
.	TRBD1	TRBV24-1	TRBJ1-2	TGTGCCACCAGTGATACCCCTGACAGGGGAGAAGGCTACACCTTC	CATSDTPDRGEGYTF
.	.	TRBV28	TRBJ1-5	TGTGCCAGCACCGAGTTAGATAGCAATCAGCCCCAGCATTTT	CASTELDSNQPQHF
many	.	TRBV30	TRBJ1-4	TGTGCCTGGAAGCCTGAAAAACTGTTTTTT	CAWKPEKLFF
few	TRBD1	TRBV29-1	TRBJ2-1	TGCAGCGTTCGAAGACAGGGGGCAGATGAGCAGTTCTTC	CSVRRQGADEQFF